This TCR beta chain was sequenced in a study of T cells in tumors after PD-1 blockade (dated 2019 in TCRdb). In terms of the full investigation: Patients with prior checkpoint blockade, systemic immunosuppressant use, or recent radiotherapy or other anti-cancer therapy within 4 weeks were excluded. On average, peripheral blood samples had 113,528 TCR templates (range 24,679-257,772) and some 40,000 unique clonotypes. While on anti-PD-1 treatment, some of the patients also continued taking daily vismodegib 150 mg. The study performed paired single-cell RNA and TCR sequencing on site-matched tumors from BCC or SCC patients before and after anti-PD-1 therapy. Treatment consisted of either cemiplimab 350 mg every 2 weeks or pembrolizumab 200 mg every 3 weeks. RECIST version 1.1 was the standard used to evaluate clinical response. To compare clonotypes in blood and tumor, bulk TCR sequencing was done on roughly ten peripheral blood samples taken from roughly five patients.

Study-wide conclusions, independent of this receptor: About 40% of TCR clonotypes from the tumor were detected in blood, and certain novel exhausted tumor clones were present in blood collected before treatment, which suggests recruitment from the periphery. Where the novel T cell clones came from was not identified, and possible sources could include lymphoid organs or rare unexpanded clones inside the tumor or in the tumor periphery.

CDR1 and CDR2 are drawn from the germline V gene (reference sequence): SGHNT, YYREEE. The germline V and J ends show losses of 4 bases and 0 bases respectively, and no gene match explains 9 bases of the junction. From cysteine to phenylalanine, the CDR3 is 17 amino acids long. CDR3 DNA is the only sequence kept; it has 51 bases, read in frame from the first base. The immunoSEQ platform was used to carry out deep TCRbeta sequencing. As for the original processing: Only productive rearrangements were exported from the immunoSEQ Analyzer for downstream analysis. T cell phenotypes were assigned to bulk TCRbeta clonotypes by matching the clonotypes to single-cell RNA+TCR-seq clones that had the same TCRbeta sequence. Tumor enrichment of a clone was calculated by dividing the clone's tumor frequency by the clone's PBMC frequency, both taken from bulk TCR sequencing. TCRs were grouped by GLIPH into specificity groups, defined as clusters of distinct TCRs likely recognizing common antigens via shared CDR3 motifs. The table was pulled from immuneACCESS by TCRdb, which kept in-frame rearrangements only. Such tables lose some clones; where checked, under half of the loss comes from unresolved V genes, and the rest has no known cause. Clonal size and the V and J genes are those of that table, whereas D and trimming came from the DNA. For this sample there are about 63,000 clones; over 65% appear just once. The biggest ten clones account for approximately 4.8% of the sample.

The time point label on this specimen signifies: after anti-PD-1 therapy. Genomic DNA extracted from tumor biopsies or peripheral blood was used for bulk TCRbeta sequencing, with input ranging from roughly 600 ng to 6,004 ng. Every patient was a poor candidate for surgical resection and had histologically proven advanced or metastatic basal or squamous cell carcinoma. Of the ten or so patients in the basal cell carcinoma cohort, 7 or 8 underwent bulk tumor TCR sequencing. On this clone: Its recognized antigen is unknown. No qualities accompany the bases; no much larger clone lies one base away.

The rearrangement combines TRBV5-4 with TRBJ2-7, with 11 junctional bases fitting TRBD2. The clonotype was recovered from a human donor with basal cell carcinoma. The sample was PBMCs, taken after anti-PD-1 treatment. This receptor has the CDR3 CASSTILGLAGSYEQYF. The bases read TGTGCCAGCAGCACCATTCTCGGACTAGCGGGCTCCTACGAGCAGTACTTC.